The 21 T cell receptor beta chains given below trace back to one sample, sequenced in a study of siplizumab effects on memory and regulatory T cells. Clones were sequenced by immunoSEQ multiplex PCR, and TCRdb holds only the in-frame ones, with some missing. The sample includes roughly 100,000 clones, 90% to 95% of them seen just once. Sequencing was carried out using CD4+ T cells sorted from blood. Receptors were obtained from a human donor in good health.

This chain connects TRBV7-2 to TRBJ1-2, with D possibly being TRBD1 (5 bases). V was pared by 4 bases and J by 6 bases, with 9 bases between. The CDR3 spans 12 residues. Germline CDR1 and CDR2: SGHTA and FQGNSA. As DNA, the CDR3 is TGTGCCAGCAGCTATCCAGGGAATGGCTACACCTTC. It yields the protein CASSYPGNGYTF.

V gene TRBV9 combines with J gene TRBJ1-3, with D hard to call. The germline V gene encodes CDR1 SGDLS and CDR2 YYNGEE. The CDR3 sequence is 17 residues long. V was trimmed by 3 bases and J by 2 bases, leaving 18 bases between them. The CDR3 DNA is TGTGCCAGCAGCGACCCGACCCGACGCTCTCCTGGAAACACCATATATTTT. It codes for CASSDPTRRSPGNTIYF.

This clone has only one observation. The gene calls are TRBV15 and TRBJ2-4; 8 positions agree with TRBD2. Germline CDR1 is LNHNV and CDR2 is YYDKDF (reference sequence). The CDR3 loop spans 16 amino acids. Trimming cost V 0 bases and J 6 bases; bases outside gene matches: 7. CDR3 residues: CATSRDGAGGGNIQYF. CDR3 nucleotides: TGTGCCACCAGCAGAGATGGGGCGGGAGGTGGAAACATTCAGTACTTC.

The gene calls are TRBV19 and TRBJ1-2, with D tentatively TRBD1 (6 bases). There are 12 residues in the CDR3. From germline, CDR1 is LNHDA and CDR2 SQIVND (reference sequence). V lost 5 bases and J lost 7, with 11 bases in between. Here the CDR3 DNA reads TGTGCCAGTAGTGCCAGGGGAGCTGGCTACACCTTC. Its protein product is CASSARGAGYTF.

The V and J genes are TRBV6-5 and TRBJ1-1; 7 positions agree with TRBD1. The germline gives CDR1 MNHEY, CDR2 SVGAGI. The CDR3 runs to 12 residues. Trimming cost V 6 bases and J 5 bases; bases outside gene matches: 3. CDR3: CASRSTGTEAFF. The CDR3 nucleotides are TGTGCCAGCAGGTCGACAGGGACTGAAGCTTTCTTT.

The V and J genes are TRBV29-1 and TRBJ1-4; no firm D call. Germline V gene lookup returns CDR1 SQVTM and CDR2 ANQGSEA. The length of the CDR3 is 13 residues. Deletions cut 7 bases from V and 10 bases from J, with 19 bases between. In DNA, the CDR3 is TGCAGCGGAATGACGGTTGTTGAGGGAAAACTGTTTTTT. Translated, it gives CSGMTVVEGKLFF.

V gene TRBV29-1 combines with J gene TRBJ1-1, with D perhaps TRBD1 (6 bases). V lost 6 bases and J 3 bases, leaving 17 bases between the germline ends. Germline CDR1 and CDR2: SQVTM and ANQGSEA. The CDR3 runs 14 residues. The CDR3, as DNA: TGCAGCGTCCGACGGGGGGCTGGGGACACTGAAGCTTTCTTT. Its protein is CSVRRGAGDTEAFF.

This rearrangement joins TRBV7-2 to TRBJ2-7; a possible D gene is TRBD1 (6 bases). Trimming removed 4 bases at V and 3 bases at J, with 19 bases between. Germline lookup yields CDR1 SGHTA and CDR2 FQGNSA. This CDR3 spans 16 amino acids. The CDR3 loop is CASSYRQAKSHYEQYF. The CDR3 bases are TGTGCCAGCAGCTATAGACAGGCTAAATCTCACTACGAGCAGTACTTC.

The chain uses TRBV18 and TRBJ2-7; D may be TRBD1 or TRBD2 (5 bases each). There are 13 residues in the CDR3. Germline V gene lookup returns CDR1 KGHSH and CDR2 LQKENI. The germline V and J ends were trimmed by 3 bases and 1 base, with 7 bases remaining between them. The CDR3 spells CASSPGASYEQYF. The DNA for the CDR3 is TGTGCCAGCTCACCCGGGGCATCCTACGAGCAGTACTTC.

The rearrangement uses TRBV5-1 and TRBJ2-5; D might be TRBD1 (9 bases). Near its end, the DNA agrees better with TRBJ2-7, so the J call may be wrong. CDR3 length: 18 amino acids. Per germline, CDR1 SGHRS and CDR2 YFSETQ. The CDR3 protein is CASSLWGQGSGRGYEQYF. The CDR3 DNA reads TGCGCCAGCAGCTTGTGGGGACAGGGAAGCGGGAGAGGATACGAGCAGTACTTC.

This clone came up a few times. The chain is built from TRBV7-9 and TRBJ2-1; possible D gene TRBD2, 7 bases. Germline values: CDR1 SEHNR, CDR2 FQNEAQ (reference sequence). The CDR3 is made up of 12 amino acids. V dropped 6 bases and J dropped 13 bases, with 16 bases sitting between them. The CDR3 is CASSLGGADQFF. In nucleotides, the CDR3 is TGTGCCAGCAGTCTAGGGGGGGCGGACCAGTTCTTC.

The chain joins TRBV6-6 to TRBJ2-4; 12 nucleotides agree with TRBD1. The CDR3 spans 15 residues. The V and J ends lost 4 bases and 8 bases, in that order; junction bases with no gene match: 6. Germline V gene data show CDR1 as MNHNY and CDR2 as SVGAGI (reference sequence). The CDR3 loop is CASSSGQGAAHIQYF. Here the CDR3 DNA reads TGTGCCAGCAGTTCGGGACAGGGGGCCGCTCACATTCAGTACTTC.

The V and J genes are TRBV28 and TRBJ1-2; 7 bases line up with TRBD1. Germline V lookup: CDR1 MDHEN, CDR2 SYDVKM. V was clipped by 4 bases and J by 3 bases; unmatched bases: 2. CDR3 length: 13 residues. The CDR3 here is CASSYGQDYGYTF. CDR3 DNA sequence: TGTGCCAGCAGTTACGGACAGGACTATGGCTACACCTTC.

This chain connects TRBV7-8 to TRBJ1-6; the D is unclear. Germline CDR1 reads SGHVS; CDR2 reads FQNEAQ. V dropped 1 base and J dropped 6 bases, with 7 bases sitting between them. This CDR3 spans 14 amino acids. DNA for the CDR3: TGTGCCAGCAGCTTAGGGCAGCCTAATTCACCCCTCCACTTT. Encoded protein: CASSLGQPNSPLHF.

This clone has only a few counts. J is TRBJ1-2 and V is TRBV18; 12 bases map to TRBD1. Germline values: CDR1 KGHSH, CDR2 LQKENI. Unmatched junction bases numbered 8, after V lost 8 bases and J lost 7 bases. The CDR3 contains 14 residues. CDR3 in DNA: TGTGCCAGCACCCCGGGACAGGGGGCTCGTGGCTACACCTTC. Protein: CASTPGQGARGYTF.

The chain joins TRBV19 to TRBJ2-2, with D possibly called TRBD1 or TRBD2 (5 bases each). V was shortened by 5 bases and J by 5 bases, with 18 bases between the two germline ends. This CDR3 region has 16 residues. In germline, CDR1 is LNHDA, CDR2 SQIVND (reference sequence). The CDR3 DNA reads as TGTGCCAGTAGTTTCGGGACCCTCAAGCTAACCGGGGAGCTGTTTTTT. It yields the protein CASSFGTLKLTGELFF.

V gene TRBV5-1 combines with J gene TRBJ1-2, with TRBD1 identical over 7 bases. The trim removed 2 bases at V and 4 bases at J, leaving 11 bases unmatched. The CDR3 is 16 amino acids. Germline-derived CDR1 and CDR2 are SGHRS and YFSETQ. CDR3 coding DNA: TGCGCCAGCAGCTTAGGAGGGGGCGGGTACATCTATGGCTACACCTTC. Residues: CASSLGGGGYIYGYTF.

J is TRBJ2-2 and V is TRBV18; tentatively, D is TRBD1 or TRBD2 (6 bases each). The CDR3 runs to 16 residues. Trimming took off 2 bases at V and 0 bases at J, with 10 bases between the two ends. Germline-derived CDR1 and CDR2 are KGHSH and LQKENI. The CDR3 region is CASSPNGGSNTGELFF. The CDR3 DNA reads TGTGCCAGCTCACCAAACGGGGGCTCGAACACCGGGGAGCTGTTTTTT.

The V gene is TRBV19, the J gene TRBJ2-5; tentatively, D is TRBD1 or TRBD2 (7 bases each). Germline V gene sequence: CDR1 LNHDA, CDR2 SQIVND (reference sequence). Trimming took 2 bases from V and 1 from J, leaving 11 bases between them. The CDR3 consists of 15 residues. CDR3 in amino acids: CASSIRGDSQETQYF. The CDR3 DNA sequence: TGTGCCAGTAGTATACGGGGGGACAGCCAAGAGACCCAGTACTTC.

The rearrangement links TRBV19 to TRBJ1-5; D gene uncertain. The CDR3 length is 13 residues. Looked up from germline, CDR1 is LNHDA and CDR2 is SQIVND (reference sequence). Trimming took off 1 base at V and 8 bases at J, with 9 bases between the two ends. The CDR3 is CASSIGTREPQHF. CDR3 nucleotides: TGTGCCAGTAGTATAGGCACGCGAGAGCCCCAGCATTTT.

The CDR3 DNA reads as TGTGCCAGCAGCCAAGAGGGCCTCAGCCTACCTAACAATGAGCAGTTCTTC. Protein: CASSQEGLSLPNNEQFF. The rearrangement links TRBV4-2 to TRBJ2-1; D unclear. CDR3 length: 17 residues. V was cut by 0 bases and J by 5 bases, with 17 bases left in between. The V gene's germline CDR1 is LGHNA and CDR2 YNFKEQ.